The 18 T cell receptor beta chains below all came from one sample that was sequenced in a study of blood T cells in healthy people across ages. It was with a sample-barcoded 5' primer and a J-beta primer mix that a second PCR of roughly 7 to 12 cycles was run. TCRdb reprocessed the 5' RACE reads via MiXCR and lists one record per CDR3 protein. This table has roughly 1,800,000 distinct CDR3 sequences, roughly 50% appearing once. Material: blood. The receptors stem from a woman in her thirties or forties in good health.

A few counts support this clonotype. The chain couples TRBV4-1 to TRBJ1-2, with 11 bases matching TRBD1. J lost 8 bases, V lost 0 bases, and 14 bases had no gene match. The CDR3 runs to 18 residues. The V gene's germline CDR1 is MGHRA and CDR2 YSYEKL. For the CDR3, the DNA is TGCGCCAGCAGCCAAGATAGGGGGACAGGGGGACGAGCGGGCGGCTACACCTTC. Translation gives CASSQDRGTGGRAGGYTF.

This chain links TRBV27 with TRBJ1-2; 9 nucleotides align to TRBD1. CDR3 size: 13 residues. The V gene's germline CDR1 is MNHEY and CDR2 SMNVEV (reference sequence). The V and J ends lost 6 bases and 7 bases, in that order; junction bases with no gene match: 6. The CDR3 is CASRIGTGIGYTF. CDR3 coding DNA: TGTGCCAGCAGAATCGGGACAGGGATTGGCTACACCTTC.

The gene calls are TRBV10-3 and TRBJ2-1; tentative D call: TRBD1 (6 bases). This CDR3 contains 12 residues. Germline V CDR1 and CDR2: ENHRY, SYGVKD. The V end was cut by 9 bases, the J end by 5 bases, with 11 bases between. The CDR3 coding sequence is TGTGCCATGCCCCGGACAGACAATGAGCAGTTCTTC. Its translation: CAMPRTDNEQFF.

The table lists this clonotype with a few counts. The gene calls are TRBV7-9 and TRBJ2-7; D is unclear. The length of the CDR3 is 14 residues. V was pared by 5 bases and J by 3 bases, with 14 bases between. The germline V gene has CDR1 SEHNR and CDR2 FQNEAQ (reference sequence). The CDR3 DNA reads TGTGCCAGCAGCCCGCCGGTTGTAAGCTACGAGCAGTACTTC. Its protein product is CASSPPVVSYEQYF.

This chain connects TRBV4-3 to TRBJ1-1; D uncertain. The germline V gene encodes CDR1 LGHNA and CDR2 YSLEER. V was clipped by 0 bases and J by 2 bases, with 7 bases between them. The CDR3 runs to 14 residues. DNA of the CDR3: TGCGCCAGCAGCCAAGACCCGATTAACACTGAAGCTTTCTTT. This gives the protein CASSQDPINTEAFF.

The chain links TRBV29-1 to TRBJ1-2; D is unclear. Trimming left V 4 bases short and J 8 bases short, with 14 bases between. The CDR3 loop spans 12 amino acids. Germline V CDR1 and CDR2: SQVTM, ANQGSEA. This CDR3 reads CSVGVGTVGYTF. The CDR3 DNA is TGCAGCGTTGGGGTCGGAACAGTGGGCTACACCTTC.

The chain is built from TRBV28 and TRBJ2-7; possible D gene TRBD1, 6 bases. Judging by the DNA end, TRBJ2-5 fits better; the J call may be wrong. Germline values: CDR1 MDHEN, CDR2 SYDVKM. The CDR3 extends over 14 amino acids. The DNA of the CDR3 is TGTGCCAGCAGTTTACTACAGGGAGAAGAGACCCAGTACTTC. Translation gives CASSLLQGEETQYF.

The gene calls are TRBV28 and TRBJ1-2; possible D gene TRBD1, 5 bases. The CDR3 totals 14 residues. V was trimmed by 5 bases and J by 8 bases, leaving 18 bases between them. Germline loops: CDR1 MDHEN, CDR2 SYDVKM. The CDR3 protein is CASSLSPRARGYTF. In DNA, the CDR3 is TGTGCCAGCAGTCTCTCACCCAGGGCCAGGGGCTACACCTTC.

This clonotype appeared a single time. DNA of the CDR3: TGCAGTGCTAGAGACGGGACAGGGGCCGTTCAACCCCAGCATTTT. This gives the protein CSARDGTGAVQPQHF. The chain combines TRBV20-1 with TRBJ1-5; 10 bases are a match to TRBD1. V gave up 0 bases and J gave up 10 bases; unmatched junction bases: 9. The length of the CDR3 is 15 residues. Germline V lookup: CDR1 DFQATT, CDR2 SNEGSKA (reference sequence).

The sample holds a few counts of this clonotype. One junction end disagrees with the germline gene, perhaps due to a read error. The genes are TRBV5-1 and TRBJ2-5; 10 bases agree with TRBD2. The CDR3 contains 14 residues. Germline CDR1 and CDR2: SGHRS and YFSETQ. The CDR3 sequence is CASSTTSGVGTQYF. CDR3 DNA sequence: TGTGCCAGCAGCACCACTAGCGGGGTCGGGACCCAGTACTTC.

This rearrangement joins TRBV9 to TRBJ2-4; D unresolved. The DNA end favors TRBJ2-7, so the J call may be wrong. Germline CDR1 and CDR2: SGDLS and YYNGEE. The CDR3 extends over 13 amino acids. For the CDR3, the DNA is TGTGCCAGCAGCGACAACAGCGAGTACGAGCAGTACTTC. Protein sequence: CASSDNSEYEQYF.

This clonotype has only a few counts. The chain joins TRBV4-1 to TRBJ2-5; no clear D gene. Between the trimmed V and J ends, which lost 1 base and 5 bases, there was a span of 20 bases. CDR1 is MGHRA, CDR2 YSYEKL, per germline. The CDR3 extends over 17 amino acids. CDR3 region: CASSQVGGALRHETQYF. CDR3 nucleotide sequence: TGCGCCAGCAGCCAAGTTGGTGGAGCCTTACGGCACGAGACCCAGTACTTC.

The J gene is TRBJ2-7, the V gene TRBV3-1; tentative D call: TRBD2 (5 bases). V shed 2 bases and J shed 2 bases, with 10 bases lying between them. Germline CDR1 reads LGHDT; CDR2 reads YNNKEL (reference sequence). The CDR3 is 14 amino acids. The CDR3 sequence: CASSQSAGTYEQYF. The CDR3 DNA reads as TGTGCCAGCAGCCAATCCGCCGGGACCTACGAGCAGTACTTC.

The J gene is TRBJ2-3, the V gene TRBV5-4; D perhaps matches TRBD1 (6 bases). This CDR3 region has 16 residues. In germline, CDR1 is SGHNT, CDR2 YYREEE (reference sequence). Trimming removed 4 bases from V and 1 base from J, with 16 bases in between. CDR3 loop: CASSPYGKGGTDTQYF. CDR3 coding DNA: TGTGCCAGCAGCCCCTACGGGAAGGGGGGCACAGATACGCAGTATTTT.

This rearrangement joins TRBV5-1 to TRBJ2-1, with 13 bases identical to TRBD2. CDR1 and CDR2 from the germline V gene are SGHRS and YFSETQ. Losses at the gene ends were 4 bases for V and 9 bases for J; bases not matched to a gene: 10. CDR3 length: 16 residues. CDR3 nucleotides: TGCGCCAGCAGCATAAGGACTAGCGGGGGTAGTAGTGAGCAGTTCTTC. It yields the protein CASSIRTSGGSSEQFF. The entire variable domain, with the rest obtained from reference TRBV5-1 and TRBJ2-1, is as follows: KAGVTQTPRYLIKTRGQQVTLSCSPISGHRSVSWYQQTPGQGLQFLFEYFSETQRNKGNFPGRFSGRQFSNSRSEMNVSTLELGDSALYLCASSIRTSGGSSEQFFGPGTRLTVL.

CDR3 amino acids: CASRFQGKSYTDTQYF. In DNA, the CDR3 is TGTGCCAGCAGGTTCCAAGGGAAATCATACACAGATACGCAGTATTTT. The chain carries TRBV12-3 or TRBV12-4 and TRBJ2-3; D is unresolved. The V and J ends lost 6 bases and 2 bases respectively, with 18 bases between them. The length of the CDR3 is 16 residues.

CDR3 bases: TGTGCCAGCAGCTTAGTTGGGTTAGGGGATACGCAGTATTTT. This translates into CASSLVGLGDTQYF. V and J are TRBV7-6 and TRBJ2-3, with D uncertain. This CDR3 comprises 14 residues. Germline CDR1 reads SGHVS; CDR2 reads FNYEAQ. V was shortened by 1 base and J by 6 bases, with 11 bases between the two germline ends.

This chain joins TRBV7-2 and TRBJ2-1, with TRBD2 matching 7 bases. V was pared by 5 bases and J by 9 bases, with 10 bases of the junction left unmatched. This CDR3 contains 14 residues. In germline, CDR1 is SGHTA, CDR2 FQGNSA. The CDR3 is CASSREAGVSEQFF. CDR3 in DNA: TGTGCCAGCAGCAGGGAGGCGGGGGTTAGTGAGCAGTTCTTC.